The clone carrying this T cell receptor (beta chain) was observed a handful of times. The antigen remains undetermined. J gave up 5 bases and V 0 bases, and 12 bases lay outside the gene matches. The CDR3 spans 18 residues. Germline V gene lookup returns CDR1 MDHEN and CDR2 SYDVKM. The data were produced by immunoSEQ multiplex PCR, yet TCRdb's version contains in-frame clones alone and is incomplete. The table has approximately 740,000 clones, approximately 79% seen once; the top ten hold roughly 1.7%. This entry comes from a study of shared clonotypes between healthy human individuals. Study-wide findings and caveats: With few donors, the genetic and exposure-history diversity represented was limited.

This rearrangement joins TRBV28 to TRBJ2-2; 7 bases fit TRBD2. The source is a woman under 40 in good health. The specimen sequenced was memory CD4+ T cells sorted from blood. The subset is: CD45RA-negative fraction. The CDR3 nucleotides read TGTGCCAGCAGTTTATGGGACGGGAGGTCACCGAGGACCGGGGAGCTGTTTTTT. Its translation is CASSLWDGRSPRTGELFF. Filled out from reference TRBV28 and TRBJ2-2, the complete variable domain reads DVKVTQSSRYLVKRTGEKVFLECVQDMDHENMFWYRQDPGLGLRLIYFSYDVKMKEKGDIPEGYSVSREKKERFSLILESASTNQTSMYLCASSLWDGRSPRTGELFFGEGSRLTVL.